These 26 T cell receptor beta chains originate from one sample sequenced in a study of T cell responses to AZD1222 COVID-19 vaccine. Profiling relied on immunoSEQ multiplex PCR, and the TCRdb table lists in-frame clones only, not all of them. The sample consists of approximately 190,000 clones, around 93% of them appearing once. Specimen: peripheral blood, collected 28 days after the second AZD1222 dose. The receptors were sampled from an adult who received the AZD1222 COVID-19 vaccine.

CDR3 DNA: TGTGCCAGCAGCCTCCAGAGTCCGGGAGGAGGCTACACCTTC. This encodes CASSLQSPGGGYTF. The chain combines TRBV9 with TRBJ1-2; D uncertain. V gave up 4 bases and J gave up 8 bases, with 18 bases separating them. CDR3 length: 14 residues. Germline CDR1 and CDR2: SGDLS and YYNGEE.

CDR3 amino acids: CASRDGAGHTEAFF. DNA for the CDR3: TGTGCCAGTAGGGACGGGGCAGGTCACACTGAAGCTTTCTTT. This chain uses TRBV19 with TRBJ1-1; D might be TRBD1 (5 bases). Per the germline V gene, CDR1 is LNHDA and CDR2 is SQIVND (reference sequence). Trimming stripped 6 bases from V and 3 bases from J, with 14 bases between. This CDR3 contains 14 residues.

This clone was counted once. This rearrangement joins TRBV7-9 to TRBJ1-2; D is possibly TRBD1 (5 bases). V was trimmed by 6 bases and J by 3 bases, leaving 11 bases between them. This CDR3 region has 13 residues. Germline-derived CDR1 and CDR2 are SEHNR and FQNEAQ (reference sequence). The CDR3 DNA is TGTGCCAGCAGGGGGGTGGCAGACTATGGCTACACCTTC. Its translation: CASRGVADYGYTF.

This chain joins TRBV28 and TRBJ2-7; D is unresolved. CDR3 size: 12 residues. Looked up from germline, CDR1 is MDHEN and CDR2 is SYDVKM. Trimming cost V 6 bases and J 3 bases, with 9 bases left between them. CDR3 sequence: CASRRTNYEQYF. The DNA for the CDR3 is TGTGCCAGCAGACGGACGAACTACGAGCAGTACTTC. The full variable domain, in which reference TRBV28 and TRBJ2-7 provide the parts outside the CDR3, is DVKVTQSSRYLVKRTGEKVFLECVQDMDHENMFWYRQDPGLGLRLIYFSYDVKMKEKGDIPEGYSVSREKKERFSLILESASTNQTSMYLCASRRTNYEQYFGPGTRLTVT.

The rearrangement links TRBV13 to TRBJ1-4, with TRBD1 matching over 7 bases. The CDR3 length is 16 residues. From germline, CDR1 is PRHDT and CDR2 FYEKMQ (reference sequence). Trimming took 5 bases from V and 6 from J; bases not matched to a gene: 12. CDR3 nucleotides: TGTGCCAGCAGCGACAGGGAACTACGCTTGGATGAAAAACTGTTTTTT. Its translation is CASSDRELRLDEKLFF. Drawing the rest from reference TRBV13 and TRBJ1-4, the complete variable domain is AAGVIQSPRHLIKEKRETATLKCYPIPRHDTVYWYQQGPGQDPQFLISFYEKMQSDKGSIPDRFSAQQFSDYHSELNMSSLELGDSALYFCASSDRELRLDEKLFFGSGTQLSVL.

The rearrangement joins TRBV13 to TRBJ2-3, with TRBD1 identical over 8 bases. Trimming took 5 bases from V and 1 from J; bases not matched to a gene: 5. There are 15 residues in the CDR3. The germline V gene has CDR1 PRHDT and CDR2 FYEKMQ (reference sequence). The CDR3 nucleotides read TGTGCCAGCAGCCCGGACAGGGCGCGCACAGATACGCAGTATTTT. Amino acid sequence: CASSPDRARTDTQYF.

This chain links TRBV10-3 with TRBJ1-1, with D possibly matching TRBD1 (5 bases). The CDR3 spans 15 residues. Germline loops: CDR1 ENHRY, CDR2 SYGVKD. Trimming took off 0 bases at V and 0 bases at J, with 8 bases between the two ends. The CDR3 coding sequence is TGTGCCATCAGTGAGTCGGGACGGATGAACACTGAAGCTTTCTTT. Translating it yields CAISESGRMNTEAFF.

V and J are TRBV19 and TRBJ1-6; 9 bases map to TRBD1. The CDR3 loop spans 13 amino acids. The germline V gene encodes CDR1 LNHDA and CDR2 SQIVND (reference sequence). The ends lost 5 bases at V and 12 bases at J; junction bases unmatched: 5. The CDR3 here is CASSGTGLRPLHF. CDR3 nucleotides: TGTGCCAGTAGTGGGACAGGGCTTCGACCCCTCCACTTT.

This chain connects TRBV6-5 to TRBJ1-5; maybe TRBD1 (5 bases). Germline CDR1 is MNHEY and CDR2 is SVGAGI. With 6 bases removed from V and 7 bases from J, the gap between germline ends came to 19 bases. The CDR3 has 15 residues. In DNA form, the CDR3 reads TGTGCCAGCAGCCCGCTTGGAGGGGCTGTCCAGCCCCAGCATTTT. Its protein product is CASSPLGGAVQPQHF.

The genes are TRBV7-8 and TRBJ1-6, with D tentatively TRBD1 (5 bases). The CDR3 contains 14 residues. Germline V gene lookup returns CDR1 SGHVS and CDR2 FQNEAQ. Trimming took off 1 base at V and 7 bases at J, with 8 bases between the two ends. CDR3 in amino acids: CASSLGSGNSPLHF. The CDR3 bases are TGTGCCAGCAGCTTAGGTTCAGGGAATTCACCCCTCCACTTT.

The chain is built from TRBV5-5 and TRBJ1-2; TRBD1 agrees at 7 bases. Germline CDR1 reads SGHKS; CDR2 reads YYEKEE (reference sequence). The CDR3 length is 15 residues. V lost 2 bases and J lost 5; bases outside the gene matches: 9. CDR3 DNA: TGTGCCAGCAGCTTAGCGGGACAGCTTTTATATGGCTACACCTTC. Its translation is CASSLAGQLLYGYTF.

J is TRBJ1-2 and V is TRBV19; no firm D call. V was shortened by 9 bases and J by 2 bases, with 10 bases between the two germline ends. The CDR3 runs to 12 residues. Germline V gives CDR1 LNHDA, CDR2 SQIVND (reference sequence). CDR3 nucleotide sequence: TGTGCCAGCGCCGACGCGAACTATGGCTACACCTTC. Translation: CASADANYGYTF.

V usage is TRBV2 and J usage is TRBJ1-1, with 8 positions matching TRBD1. The CDR3 is 15 residues long. V lost 5 bases, J lost 5 bases, and 10 bases stayed unmatched. Germline CDR1 and CDR2: SNHLY and FYNNEI. CDR3 DNA sequence: TGTGCCAGCAGTATCCGGACAGGGAGGGAGACTGAAGCTTTCTTT. This translates into CASSIRTGRETEAFF.

The chain joins TRBV11-2 to TRBJ1-2; D might be TRBD1 (5 bases). The length of the CDR3 is 15 residues. CDR1 and CDR2 (germline): SGHAT, FQNNGV. Trimming cost V 4 bases and J 7 bases, with 19 bases left between them. CDR3 amino acids: CASSSTSAGQGGYTF. DNA for the CDR3: TGTGCCAGCAGCTCTACTAGTGCAGGGCAAGGTGGCTACACCTTC.

V is TRBV12-3 or TRBV12-4 and J is TRBJ1-6; D is ambiguous. The ends were cut back, 1 base at V and 9 bases at J, with 7 bases in the middle. The CDR3 is made up of 13 amino acids. CDR3 coding DNA: TGTGCCAGCAGTTTAGGGGAGCCTTCACCCCTCCACTTT. It yields the protein CASSLGEPSPLHF.

The CDR3 DNA reads as TGTGCCAGCAGCTTAGAAGACGGCTTCTCCTACGAGCAGTACTTC. As protein: CASSLEDGFSYEQYF. The genes are TRBV7-6 and TRBJ2-7; D gene ambiguous. Between the trimmed V and J ends, which lost 1 base and 0 bases, there was a span of 10 bases. The CDR3 is 15 residues long. The germline V gene encodes CDR1 SGHVS and CDR2 FNYEAQ.

This sequence joins TRBV3-1 (or the pseudogene TRBV3-2) and TRBJ1-2, with D perhaps matching TRBD1 (5 bases). V was cut by 0 bases and J by 5 bases, with 13 bases left in between. CDR3 length: 15 amino acids. Germline CDR1 and CDR2: LGHDT and YNNKEL (reference sequence). CDR3 residues: CASSQDVVGGYGYTF. CDR3 in DNA: TGTGCCAGCAGCCAAGATGTCGTCGGGGGGTATGGCTACACCTTC.

This clone has a handful of counts. V and J are TRBV3-1 (or the pseudogene TRBV3-2) and TRBJ2-1, with 8 bases that match TRBD2. The V and J ends lost 3 bases and 8 bases, in that order; junction bases with no gene match: 9. There are 15 residues in the CDR3. Per the germline V gene, CDR1 is LGHDT and CDR2 is YNNKEL (reference sequence). CDR3 loop: CASSQRVGLAHEQFF. DNA for the CDR3: TGTGCCAGCAGCCAGAGGGTAGGACTAGCACATGAGCAGTTCTTC.

This sequence joins TRBV11-2 and TRBJ2-7; D unresolved. V gave up 5 bases and J gave up 2 bases, with 4 bases separating them. Germline CDR1 reads SGHAT; CDR2 reads FQNNGV. The CDR3 has 11 amino acids. The CDR3 DNA sequence: TGTGCCAGCAGCCGAACCTACGAGCAGTACTTC. Its translation is CASSRTYEQYF.

This sequence joins TRBV3-1 (or the pseudogene TRBV3-2) and TRBJ2-1; no definite D call. Germline V gives CDR1 LGHDT, CDR2 YNNKEL (reference sequence). With 1 base removed from V and 7 bases from J, the gap between germline ends came to 5 bases. This CDR3 is 12 amino acids long. Here the CDR3 DNA reads TGTGCCAGCAGCCAAGCCGGGAATGAGCAGTTCTTC. Its protein product is CASSQAGNEQFF.

This chain joins TRBV6-5 and TRBJ1-6, with 8 bases matching TRBD1. V lost 6 bases and J lost 14; bases outside the gene matches: 15. This CDR3 has 15 residues. Germline V gene lookup returns CDR1 MNHEY and CDR2 SVGAGI. CDR3 sequence reads: CASSTTHRGSPTLHF. CDR3 sequence (DNA): TGTGCCAGCAGCACAACTCACAGGGGGTCCCCAACCCTCCACTTT.

The chain uses TRBV7-2 and TRBJ1-5, with a tentative D call TRBD1 (6 bases). The V end lost 8 bases, the J end lost 5 bases, and 13 bases lay between the germline ends. Germline-derived CDR1 and CDR2 are SGHTA and FQGNSA. CDR3 length: 13 residues. CDR3 amino acids: CASRGGGDQPQHF. CDR3 in DNA: TGTGCCAGCCGCGGAGGGGGTGATCAGCCCCAGCATTTT.

The V and J genes are TRBV6-5 and TRBJ2-7; D is undetermined. The CDR3 is 14 residues long. V shed 6 bases and J shed 0 bases, with 12 bases lying between them. Germline CDR1 reads MNHEY; CDR2 reads SVGAGI. CDR3 bases: TGTGCCAGCAGACTTGCCGCGGACTCCTACGAGCAGTACTTC. Its translation: CASRLAADSYEQYF.

The rearrangement links TRBV6-5 to TRBJ1-4; D gene ambiguous. In germline, CDR1 is MNHEY, CDR2 SVGAGI. V lost 0 bases, J lost 10 bases, and 9 bases lay in between. This CDR3 region has 13 residues. The CDR3 sequence is CASSYSRDGKLFF. The CDR3 DNA sequence: TGTGCCAGCAGTTACTCGAGGGATGGAAAACTGTTTTTT.

The chain recombines TRBV11-2 with TRBJ2-7; TRBD1 matches at 7 bases. CDR1 SGHAT and CDR2 FQNNGV come from the germline V gene. The CDR3 has 12 residues. Losses at the gene ends were 2 bases for V and 6 bases for J; bases not matched to a gene: 1. Written as DNA, the CDR3 is TGTGCCAGCAGCTTACAGGGGGTCGAGCAGTACTTC. It codes for CASSLQGVEQYF.

The rearrangement joins TRBV7-2 to TRBJ2-7; TRBD1 matches 8 bases. From germline, CDR1 is SGHTA and CDR2 FQGNSA. After removal of 5 bases from V and 1 base from J, the junction contained 10 bases not matched to a gene. CDR3 length: 16 amino acids. The CDR3 sequence: CASSPYPDRVSYEQYF. CDR3 nucleotide sequence: TGTGCCAGCAGCCCTTACCCGGACAGGGTGTCCTACGAGCAGTACTTC.